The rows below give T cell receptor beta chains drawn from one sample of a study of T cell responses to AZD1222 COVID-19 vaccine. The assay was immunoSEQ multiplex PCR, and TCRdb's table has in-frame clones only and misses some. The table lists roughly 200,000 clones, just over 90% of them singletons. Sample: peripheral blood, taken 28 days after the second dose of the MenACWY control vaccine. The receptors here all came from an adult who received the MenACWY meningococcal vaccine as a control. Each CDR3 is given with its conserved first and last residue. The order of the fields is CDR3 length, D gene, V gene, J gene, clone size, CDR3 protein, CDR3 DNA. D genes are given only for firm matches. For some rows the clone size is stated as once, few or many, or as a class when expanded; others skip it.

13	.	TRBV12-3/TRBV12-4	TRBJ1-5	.	CASRSGARQPQHF	TGTGCCAGCAGGTCAGGGGCACGGCAGCCCCAGCATTTT
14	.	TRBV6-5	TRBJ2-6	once	CASNRGAGANVLTF	TGTGCCAGCAATCGGGGCGCTGGGGCCAACGTCCTGACTTTC
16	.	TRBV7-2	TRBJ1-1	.	CASSLRSPMEYTEAFF	TGTGCCAGCAGCCTCCGGAGTCCCATGGAGTACACTGAAGCTTTCTTT
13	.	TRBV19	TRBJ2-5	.	CASSGTFQETQYF	TGTGCCAGTAGTGGGACTTTCCAAGAGACCCAGTACTTC
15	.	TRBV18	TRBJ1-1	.	CASSPTVRMNTEAFF	TGTGCCAGCTCACCGACCGTTAGAATGAACACTGAAGCTTTCTTT
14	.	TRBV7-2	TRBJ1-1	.	CASSENSQITEAFF	TGTGCCAGCAGCGAAAACTCACAGATCACTGAAGCTTTCTTT
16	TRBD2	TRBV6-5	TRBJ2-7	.	CASSYSIGRSSYEQYF	TGTGCCAGCAGTTACTCGATCGGGAGGAGCTCCTACGAGCAGTACTTC
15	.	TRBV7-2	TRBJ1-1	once	CASSGLTGPNTEAFF	TGTGCCAGCAGCGGCTTGACGGGGCCTAACACTGAAGCTTTCTTT
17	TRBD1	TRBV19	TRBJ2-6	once	CASSGDRRYSGANVLTF	TGTGCCAGTAGTGGGGACAGAAGATACTCTGGGGCCAACGTCCTGACTTTC
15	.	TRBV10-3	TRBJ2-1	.	CAISEGVRSYNEQFF	TGTGCCATCAGTGAAGGCGTCCGCTCCTACAATGAGCAGTTCTTC
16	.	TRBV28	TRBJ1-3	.	CASSLSAAGSGNTIYF	TGTGCCAGCAGTTTATCGGCAGCCGGCTCTGGAAACACCATATATTTT
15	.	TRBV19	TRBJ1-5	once	CASSGQGGGNQPQHF	TGTGCCAGTAGTGGCCAGGGAGGGGGCAATCAGCCCCAGCATTTT
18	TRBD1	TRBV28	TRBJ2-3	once	CASSPGTAVGSSTDTQYF	TGTGCCAGCAGCCCCGGGACAGCAGTGGGATCATCTACAGATACGCAGTATTTT
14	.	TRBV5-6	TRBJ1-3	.	CASSLGYSGNTIYF	TGTGCCAGCAGCTTGGGGTACTCTGGAAACACCATATATTTT
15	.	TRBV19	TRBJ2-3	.	CASSTWEASTDTQYF	TGTGCCAGTAGTACCTGGGAGGCTAGCACAGATACGCAGTATTTT
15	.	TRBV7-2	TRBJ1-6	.	CASSLHRSYNSPLHF	TGTGCCAGCAGCTTACACCGCTCCTATAATTCACCCCTCCACTTT
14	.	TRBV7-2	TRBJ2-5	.	CASSPLRTQETQYF	TGTGCCAGCAGCCCCCTAAGGACCCAAGAGACCCAGTACTTC
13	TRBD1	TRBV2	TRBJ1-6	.	CASIGQGNSPLHF	TGTGCCAGCATTGGACAGGGCAATTCACCCCTCCACTTT
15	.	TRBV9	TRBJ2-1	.	CASSVLLGENNEQFF	TGTGCCAGCAGCGTACTTCTCGGAGAGAACAATGAGCAGTTCTTC
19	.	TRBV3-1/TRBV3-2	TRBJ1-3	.	CASSQVSRAGPSSGNTIYF	TGTGCCAGCAGCCAAGTCTCCCGGGCGGGACCCAGCTCTGGAAACACCATATATTTT
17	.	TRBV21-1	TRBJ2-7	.	CASSKSPGLAGRYEQYF	TGTGCCAGCAGCAAATCTCCGGGACTAGCGGGCCGCTACGAGCAGTACTTC
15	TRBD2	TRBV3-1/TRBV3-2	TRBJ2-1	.	CASSLGLAGVDEQFF	TGTGCCAGCAGCCTGGGACTAGCGGGAGTCGATGAGCAGTTCTTC
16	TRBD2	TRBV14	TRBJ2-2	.	CASSGRLAGGSGELFF	TGTGCCAGCAGCGGGCGACTAGCGGGAGGTTCCGGGGAGCTGTTTTTT
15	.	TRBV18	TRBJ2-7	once	CASSPPGSFSYEQYF	TGTGCCAGCTCACCCCCGGGGTCATTCTCCTACGAGCAGTACTTC
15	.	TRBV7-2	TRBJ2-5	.	CASSFVTGILETQYF	TGTGCCAGCAGCTTTGTCACGGGAATCCTGGAGACCCAGTACTTC
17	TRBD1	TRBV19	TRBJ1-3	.	CASSIAQTGFDGNTIYF	TGTGCCAGTAGTATTGCCCAGACAGGGTTTGATGGAAACACCATATATTTT
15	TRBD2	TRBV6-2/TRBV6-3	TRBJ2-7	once	CASSPGLAGVAEQYF	TGTGCCAGCAGCCCCGGACTAGCGGGAGTAGCCGAGCAGTACTTC
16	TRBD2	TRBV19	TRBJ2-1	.	CASRARGGNVYNEQFF	TGTGCCAGTAGAGCTAGGGGAGGGAATGTATACAATGAGCAGTTCTTC
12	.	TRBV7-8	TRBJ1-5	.	CASSVKGQPQHF	TGTGCCAGCAGCGTGAAGGGGCAGCCCCAGCATTTT
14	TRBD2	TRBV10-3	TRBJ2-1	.	CATKTSGIYNEQFF	TGTGCCACCAAGACTAGCGGGATCTACAATGAGCAGTTCTTC
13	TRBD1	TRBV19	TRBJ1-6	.	CASSPTGVSPLHF	TGTGCCAGTAGTCCGACAGGGGTCTCACCCCTCCACTTT
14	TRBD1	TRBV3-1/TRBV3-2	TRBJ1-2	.	CASSQGGQPYGYTF	TGTGCCAGCAGCCAAGGGGGACAGCCCTATGGCTACACCTTC
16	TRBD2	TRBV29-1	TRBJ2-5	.	CSVVIWTERGKETQYF	TGCAGCGTTGTGATTTGGACTGAGCGGGGAAAAGAGACCCAGTACTTC
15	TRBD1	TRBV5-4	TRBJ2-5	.	CASSTPGQGVETQYF	TGTGCCAGCAGCACCCCGGGACAGGGGGTCGAGACCCAGTACTTC